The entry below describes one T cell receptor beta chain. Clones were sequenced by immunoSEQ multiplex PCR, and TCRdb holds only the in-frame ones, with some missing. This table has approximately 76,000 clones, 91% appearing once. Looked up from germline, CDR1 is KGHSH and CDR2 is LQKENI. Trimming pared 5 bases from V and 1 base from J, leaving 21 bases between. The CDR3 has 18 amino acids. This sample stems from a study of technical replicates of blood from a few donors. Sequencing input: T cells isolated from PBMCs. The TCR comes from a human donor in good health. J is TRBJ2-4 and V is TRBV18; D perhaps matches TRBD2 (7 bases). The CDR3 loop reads CASSSDRRWRGAKNIQYF. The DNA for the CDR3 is TGTGCCAGCTCATCGGACAGAAGGTGGCGGGGGGCCAAAAACATTCAGTACTTC. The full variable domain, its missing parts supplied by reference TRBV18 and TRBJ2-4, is NAGVMQNPRHLVRRRGQEARLRCSPMKGHSHVYWYRQLPEEGLKFMVYLQKENIIDESGMPKERFSAEFPKEGPSILRIQQVVRGDSAAYFCASSSDRRWRGAKNIQYFGAGTRLSVL.